This T cell receptor (beta chain) appears in the sequencing data of a study of blood T cell repertoires in COVID-19. Study-wide background: Sources were T cells, B-cell-depleted T cells, or PBMCs; the material itself was cDNA or gDNA.

Germline loops: CDR1 MNHEY, CDR2 SVGEGT. Germline trimming cut 8 bases from V and 6 bases from J; bases unmatched to any gene: 12. The CDR3 is 16 amino acids. Measured with immunoSEQ multiplex PCR; TCRdb has only the in-frame clones, and not every one. Among roughly 220,000 clones listed, around 84% were seen once. Specimen: peripheral blood. The chain couples TRBV6-2 or TRBV6-3 to TRBJ2-2; TRBD2 agrees at 10 bases. The TCR was taken from a woman aged 60 to 75 who had recovered from COVID-19. DNA of the CDR3: TGTGCCAGCGGCCGCCCGAGCGGGGGGGCCGCCGGGGAGCTGTTTTTT. Its protein is CASGRPSGGAAGELFF.